The rows below give T cell receptor beta chains drawn from one sample of a study of shared clonotypes between healthy human individuals. Produced via immunoSEQ multiplex PCR; TCRdb's table is partial and in-frame only. The table has fewer than 550,000 clones, 60% to 80% seen once; the top ten hold approximately 12%. The sample taken for sequencing was PBMCs. The receptors shown here come from a woman aged 40-49 years in good health. Some clones in this sample may be carry-over from other donors' samples. The CDR3 runs from the conserved cysteine through the conserved F or W. Each record gives: D gene, J gene, V gene, clone size, CDR3 protein, CDR3 DNA. A D gene is named only where the DNA matches it firmly. Not all rows give a size; the values are once, few, many and, for expanded clones, a class.

>NA|TRBJ2-7|TRBV15|NA
CATRLDITYEQYF
TGTGCCACCAGGTTAGACATAACCTACGAGCAGTACTTC
>NA|TRBJ1-1|TRBV5-1|NA
CASSLTGDDTEAFF
TGCGCCAGCAGCTTGACAGGAGATGACACTGAAGCTTTCTTT
>NA|TRBJ2-5|TRBV2|NA
CASSERRRETQYF
TGTGCCAGCAGTGAACGTAGGCGGGAGACCCAGTACTTC
>NA|TRBJ2-6|TRBV28|NA
CASSSPGNSGANVLTF
TGTGCCAGCAGTTCGCCAGGGAACTCTGGGGCCAACGTCCTGACTTTC
>NA|TRBJ2-7|TRBV10-3|NA
CAISVGRDGTYEQYF
TGTGCCATCAGTGTAGGACGGGACGGGACCTACGAGCAGTACTTC
>TRBD1|TRBJ1-1|TRBV6-1|few
CASSPGTATEAFF
TGTGCCAGCAGCCCAGGGACAGCTACTGAAGCTTTCTTT
>NA|TRBJ2-3|TRBV19|NA
CASSKGLTDTQYF
TGTGCCAGTAGTAAGGGATTGACAGATACGCAGTATTTT
>TRBD1|TRBJ1-4|TRBV7-9|NA
CASSSGGETNEKLFF
TGTGCCAGCAGCTCAGGGGGGGAAACTAATGAAAAACTGTTTTTT
>TRBD2|TRBJ2-1|TRBV19|NA
CASSMTSGEYNEQFF
TGTGCCAGTAGTATGACTAGCGGGGAGTACAATGAGCAGTTCTTC
>NA|TRBJ1-2|TRBV10-2|few
CASSDRAYGYTF
TGCGCCAGCAGTGACAGGGCCTATGGCTACACCTTC
>NA|TRBJ2-2|TRBV30|NA
CAWSSRWTGELFF
TGTGCCTGGAGTTCGAGGTGGACCGGGGAGCTGTTTTTT
>TRBD2|TRBJ2-1|TRBV6-5|NA
CASSSQREGLYNEQFF
TGTGCCAGCAGTTCCCAGCGGGAGGGCCTCTACAATGAGCAGTTCTTC
>TRBD2|TRBJ2-1|TRBV25-1|few
CASSEWLGGVNEQFF
TGTGCCAGCAGTGAATGGTTGGGAGGGGTTAATGAGCAGTTCTTC
>NA|TRBJ2-1|TRBV21-1|NA
CASSKGAAGVRNEQFF
TGTGCCAGCAGCAAAGGGGCAGCGGGAGTACGGAATGAGCAGTTCTTC
>TRBD2|TRBJ2-1|TRBV5-1|NA
CASSLAISGLAGGSGNEQFF
TGCGCCAGCAGCTTGGCAATCTCGGGACTAGCGGGAGGGTCTGGCAATGAGCAGTTCTTC
>TRBD2|TRBJ2-7|TRBV7-9|medium-sized
CASSLAGGPTRYEQYF
TGTGCCAGCAGCTTAGCGGGAGGGCCCACTAGATACGAGCAGTACTTC
>NA|TRBJ1-3|TRBV7-2|once
CASSPLGGDAGNTIYF
TGTGCCAGCAGCCCCCTGGGCGGGGACGCTGGAAACACCATATATTTT
>TRBD1|TRBJ1-5|TRBV19|NA
CASRSGQEAYSNQPQHF
TGTGCCAGTAGGTCTGGACAGGAGGCATATAGCAATCAGCCCCAGCATTTT
>NA|TRBJ2-7|TRBV19|NA
CASSIMFGDDGYEQYF
TGTGCCAGTAGTATAATGTTCGGGGATGACGGCTACGAGCAGTACTTC
>NA|TRBJ1-3|TRBV7-3|NA
CASSAGAFAGNTIYF
TGTGCCAGCAGCGCCGGCGCGTTCGCTGGAAACACCATATATTTT
>NA|TRBJ2-1|TRBV7-3|NA
CASSLVGGTYNEQFF
TGTGCCAGCAGCTTAGTGGGGGGAACCTACAATGAGCAGTTCTTC
>NA|TRBJ2-5|TRBV7-6|NA
CASSLWAGGDQETQYF
TGTGCCAGCAGCTTATGGGCAGGGGGGGATCAAGAGACCCAGTACTTC
>NA|TRBJ1-5|TRBV30|NA
CAWGGPNHF
TGTGCCTGGGGGGGACCGAATCATTTT
>NA|TRBJ2-2|TRBV18|NA
CASSPPGNPTGELFF
TGTGCCAGCTCACCACCGGGAAACCCAACCGGGGAGCTGTTTTTT
>NA|TRBJ2-7|TRBV4-3|NA
CASSQDHGYEQYF
TGCGCCAGCAGCCAAGATCACGGGTACGAGCAGTACTTC
>NA|TRBJ2-1|TRBV14|NA
CASSQVGGWDEQFF
TGTGCCAGCAGCCAAGTTGGGGGGTGGGATGAGCAGTTCTTC
>NA|TRBJ2-7|TRBV28|once
CASSLRGGRSSYEQYF
TGTGCCAGCAGTTTAAGGGGAGGTCGGAGCTCCTACGAGCAGTACTTC
>NA|TRBJ1-2|TRBV5-6|few
CASSLGDIYGYTF
TGTGCCAGCAGCTTGGGAGACATCTATGGCTACACCTTC
>TRBD2|TRBJ2-5|TRBV7-2|many
CASSPGLAGGPRQETQYF
TGTGCCAGCAGTCCTGGACTAGCGGGAGGGCCGCGACAAGAGACCCAGTACTTC
>TRBD2|TRBJ2-1|TRBV29-1|NA
CSVARLAGVITYNEQFF
TGCAGCGTTGCGCGGCTAGCGGGAGTCATCACCTACAATGAGCAGTTCTTC
>NA|TRBJ2-7|TRBV7-6|NA
CASSLPTGEQYF
TGTGCCAGCAGCTTGCCGACTGGCGAGCAGTACTTC
>NA|TRBJ2-7|TRBV6-5|NA
CASSRSGSRSEQYF
TGTGCCAGCAGTCGGAGCGGATCACGCTCCGAGCAGTACTTC
>TRBD1|TRBJ2-7|TRBV5-4|NA
CASRGQGSSYEQYF
TGTGCCAGCAGAGGACAGGGTAGCTCCTACGAGCAGTACTTC
>NA|TRBJ2-6|TRBV23-1|NA
CASRTPRGPGANVLTF
TGCGCCAGCAGAACCCCCAGGGGTCCTGGGGCCAACGTCCTGACTTTC
>TRBD2|TRBJ2-7|TRBV28|once
CASSTLAPTYEQYF
TGTGCCAGCAGCACACTAGCGCCTACCTACGAGCAGTACTTC
>NA|TRBJ2-3|TRBV11-3|NA
CASSLGGPDTQYF
TGTGCCAGCAGCTTAGGGGGCCCGGATACGCAGTATTTT
>NA|TRBJ2-7|TRBV4-1|NA
CASSHLKASSYEQYF
TGCGCCAGCAGCCACCTAAAGGCTAGCTCCTACGAGCAGTACTTC
>TRBD1|TRBJ2-2|TRBV28|NA
CASSFPDRELTGELFF
TGTGCCAGCAGTTTCCCGGACAGGGAATTAACCGGGGAGCTGTTTTTT
>NA|TRBJ1-5|TRBV27|NA
CASSLSGGYQPQHF
TGTGCCAGCAGTTTATCGGGAGGGTATCAGCCCCAGCATTTT